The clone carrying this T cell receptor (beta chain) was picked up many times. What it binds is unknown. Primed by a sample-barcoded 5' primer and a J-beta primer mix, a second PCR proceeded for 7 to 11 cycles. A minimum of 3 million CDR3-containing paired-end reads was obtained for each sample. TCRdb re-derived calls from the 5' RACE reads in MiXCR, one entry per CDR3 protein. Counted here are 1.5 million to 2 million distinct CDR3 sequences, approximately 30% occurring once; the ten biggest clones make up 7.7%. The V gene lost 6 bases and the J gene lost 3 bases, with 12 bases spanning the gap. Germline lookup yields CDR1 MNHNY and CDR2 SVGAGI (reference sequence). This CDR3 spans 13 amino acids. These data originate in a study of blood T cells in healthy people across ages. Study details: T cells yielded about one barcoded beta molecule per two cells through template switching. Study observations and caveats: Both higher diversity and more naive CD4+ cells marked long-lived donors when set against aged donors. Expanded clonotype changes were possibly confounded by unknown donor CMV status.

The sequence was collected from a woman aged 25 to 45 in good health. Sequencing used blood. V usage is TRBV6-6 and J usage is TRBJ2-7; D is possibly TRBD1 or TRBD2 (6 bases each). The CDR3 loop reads CASRRGGSYEQYF. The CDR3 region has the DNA TGTGCCAGCAGGAGAGGGGGGAGCTACGAGCAGTACTTC.